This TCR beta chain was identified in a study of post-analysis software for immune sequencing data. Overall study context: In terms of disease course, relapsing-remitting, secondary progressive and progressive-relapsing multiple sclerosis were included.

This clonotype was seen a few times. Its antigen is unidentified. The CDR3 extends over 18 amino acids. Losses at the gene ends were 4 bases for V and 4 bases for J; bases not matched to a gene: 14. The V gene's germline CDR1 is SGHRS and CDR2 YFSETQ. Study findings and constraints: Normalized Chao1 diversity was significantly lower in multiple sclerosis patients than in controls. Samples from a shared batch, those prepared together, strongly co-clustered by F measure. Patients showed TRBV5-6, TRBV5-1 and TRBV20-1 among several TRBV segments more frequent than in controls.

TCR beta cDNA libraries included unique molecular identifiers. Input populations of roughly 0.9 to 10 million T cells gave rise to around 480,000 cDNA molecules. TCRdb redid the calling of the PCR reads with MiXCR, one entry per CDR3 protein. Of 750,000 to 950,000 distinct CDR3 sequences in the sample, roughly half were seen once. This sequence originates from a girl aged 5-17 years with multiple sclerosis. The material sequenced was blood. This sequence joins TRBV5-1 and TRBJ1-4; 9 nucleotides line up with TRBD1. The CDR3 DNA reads TGCGCCAGCAGCCTTTGGGGCGTGGGACAGGGAGGTAATGAAAAACTGTTTTTT. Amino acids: CASSLWGVGQGGNEKLFF.